This passage covers 20 T cell receptor beta chains from one sample sequenced in a study of cytomegalovirus exposure and HLA in healthy donors. The study ran its PCR with 60 Vbeta and 13 Jbeta primers. The method was immunoSEQ multiplex PCR; TCRdb's version includes in-frame clones alone and lacks a portion of them. The sample lists about 88,000 clones; around 70% were seen once. Material for sequencing was PBMCs. Receptors were obtained from a man between 45 and 60 years old in good health and CMV-seronegative.

This clone has only one observation. J is TRBJ2-1 and V is TRBV10-3, with 9 positions matching TRBD1. V gave up 2 bases and J gave up 4 bases; unmatched junction bases: 9. The V gene's germline CDR1 is ENHRY and CDR2 SYGVKD. CDR3 length: 17 amino acids. The CDR3 DNA reads TGTGCCATCAGTGAGGTGGGACAGGGTTTTACGTACAATGAGCAGTTCTTC. Its protein is CAISEVGQGFTYNEQFF.

This clone was observed a handful of times. This chain connects TRBV2 to TRBJ1-1, with D perhaps matching TRBD1 (5 bases). Per the germline V gene, CDR1 is SNHLY and CDR2 is FYNNEI. Trimming removed 5 bases from V and 1 base from J, with 14 bases in between. The CDR3 loop spans 15 amino acids. The CDR3 DNA follows: TGTGCCAGCAGTCCCCTGAGGGGAGGGAACACTGAAGCTTTCTTT. This codes for CASSPLRGGNTEAFF.

The chain combines TRBV1 with TRBJ2-7; TRBD2 is taken as the D call from the table, unchecked against the DNA. TRBV1 is reported as a pseudogene. The CDR3 covers 15 residues. The CDR3 is CTSRGLAGGMNEQYV. CDR3 DNA sequence: TGCACCAGCAGAGGACTAGCGGGAGGGATGAACGAGCAGTACGTC.

The chain joins TRBV7-8 to TRBJ1-5; D is perhaps TRBD1 (6 bases). This CDR3 comprises 17 residues. Germline assignment: CDR1 SGHVS and CDR2 FQNEAQ. V was cut by 5 bases and J by 1 base, with 18 bases left in between. The CDR3 spells CASSPRGVTGSNQPQHF. The CDR3 DNA reads TGTGCCAGCAGCCCCCGTGGAGTGACAGGCAGCAATCAGCCCCAGCATTTT.

The chain employs TRBV28 and TRBJ1-6, with TRBD1 matching 7 bases. The trim removed 4 bases at V and 14 bases at J, leaving 11 bases unmatched. This CDR3 has 14 amino acids. Germline V lookup: CDR1 MDHEN, CDR2 SYDVKM. The CDR3: CASSSHDRVGTLHF. Here the CDR3 DNA reads TGTGCCAGCAGTTCCCACGACAGGGTGGGGACCCTCCACTTT.

This clone has only a few counts. The chain is built from TRBV28 and TRBJ2-7; TRBD2 aligns across 9 bases. Germline V gives CDR1 MDHEN, CDR2 SYDVKM. The V gene end was trimmed by 5 bases and the J gene end by 6 bases; junction bases not matched to a gene: 8. There are 14 residues in the CDR3. The CDR3: CASSRVAGVSEQYF. CDR3 sequence (DNA): TGTGCCAGCAGTAGGGTAGCGGGGGTGTCCGAGCAGTACTTC.

V gene TRBV9 combines with J gene TRBJ1-4; TRBD1 matches at 12 bases. The CDR3 totals 17 residues. Trimming at V came to 0 bases and at J to 8 bases, leaving 8 bases not matched to a gene. In germline, CDR1 is SGDLS, CDR2 YYNGEE. CDR3 loop: CASSVEGDRGRVEKLFF. The DNA for the CDR3 is TGTGCCAGCAGCGTAGAGGGGGACAGGGGGCGTGTGGAAAAACTGTTTTTT.

Note on this clone: An end of the junction differs from the germline gene, which may be a read error. The chain combines TRBV7-7 with TRBJ2-2; D is uncertain. Per germline, CDR1 SSHAT and CDR2 FNYEAQ (reference sequence). The CDR3 loop spans 13 amino acids. The CDR3 DNA reads TGTGCTAGCAGCTCAACGAACACCGGGGAGCTGTTTTTT. It yields the protein CASSSTNTGELFF.

CDR3 in amino acids: CASSLVPGTGLHEQYF. CDR3 DNA sequence: TGTGCCAGCAGCTTAGTCCCCGGGACAGGTCTCCACGAGCAGTACTTC. The chain is built from TRBV7-8 and TRBJ2-7; TRBD1 matches at 8 bases. The V segment lost 1 base and the J segment 5 bases; nucleotides outside the gene matches: 10. The CDR3 has 16 residues. Per the germline V gene, CDR1 is SGHVS and CDR2 is FQNEAQ.

The chain couples TRBV15 to TRBJ1-2; TRBD1 matches 10 bases. J gave up 4 bases and V 4 bases, and 6 bases lay outside the gene matches. CDR1 and CDR2 from the germline V gene are LNHNV and YYDKDF (reference sequence). This CDR3 contains 15 residues. CDR3 DNA: TGTGCCACCAGCAAAGGACAGGGGGTCTTCTATGGCTACACCTTC. Protein product: CATSKGQGVFYGYTF.

The V gene is TRBV7-6, the J gene TRBJ2-7, with 7 bases aligning to TRBD1. Germline lookup yields CDR1 SGHVS and CDR2 FNYEAQ. J lost 3 bases, V lost 1 base, and 6 bases had no gene match. This CDR3 is 15 amino acids long. This chain's CDR3 is CASSLGRAGGYEQYV. CDR3 sequence (DNA): TGTGCCAGCAGCTTAGGAAGGGCAGGGGGCTACGAGCAGTACGTC.

This chain connects TRBV6-6 to TRBJ1-2; D uncertain. The CDR3 length is 12 residues. The V gene's germline CDR1 is MNHNY and CDR2 SVGAGI (reference sequence). The V gene lost 4 bases and the J gene lost 6 bases, with 9 bases spanning the gap. In DNA, the CDR3 is TGTGCCAGCAGTTTACAGCTTAATGGCTACACCTTC. Amino acid sequence: CASSLQLNGYTF.

The genes are TRBV11-3 and TRBJ2-3, with 12 bases matching TRBD2. The CDR3 contains 17 residues. Germline loops: CDR1 SGHNT, CDR2 YENEEA. V trimming: 5 bases; J trimming: 3 bases; junction bases outside the gene matches: 9. CDR3 in amino acids: CASSPPTSGRGTDTQYF. CDR3 in DNA: TGTGCCAGCAGCCCGCCGACTAGCGGGAGAGGGACAGATACGCAGTATTTT.

The chain couples TRBV19 to TRBJ1-4; D perhaps matches TRBD1 (5 bases). Trimming left V 10 bases short and J 7 bases short, with 25 bases between. The CDR3 runs 16 residues. Germline V gene sequence: CDR1 LNHDA, CDR2 SQIVND (reference sequence). The chain's CDR3 is CATRDSLRDRSEKLFF. In DNA, the CDR3 is TGTGCCACCCGGGACTCCCTCCGGGACCGAAGTGAAAAACTGTTTTTT.

This clone was counted at least ten times. The gene calls are TRBV5-6 and TRBJ1-1; weak D call: TRBD1 (5 bases). The CDR3 has 15 residues. V lost 4 bases and J 4 bases, leaving 17 bases between the germline ends. Germline CDR1 is SGHDT and CDR2 is YYEEEE. In DNA form, the CDR3 reads TGTGCCAGCAGCCAAGGGGCAGGAAGGGGCACTGAAGCTTTCTTT. This translates into CASSQGAGRGTEAFF.

V and J are TRBV7-2 and TRBJ2-5; a possible D gene is TRBD2 (6 bases). CDR3 length: 14 amino acids. Trimming shortened V by 1 base and J by 6 bases, and 12 bases separated the two germline ends. CDR1 SGHTA and CDR2 FQGNSA come from the germline V gene. CDR3 coding DNA: TGTGCCAGCAGCTTAGTGGAGGCGGGGAAGACCCAGTACTTC. Translation: CASSLVEAGKTQYF.

The chain uses TRBV19 and TRBJ1-5; 10 bases align to TRBD1. V lost 6 bases and J lost 3; bases outside the gene matches: 2. Germline lookup yields CDR1 LNHDA and CDR2 SQIVND (reference sequence). The CDR3 totals 14 residues. The CDR3 reads CASRGTGDNQPQHF. DNA of the CDR3: TGTGCCAGTAGGGGGACAGGGGACAATCAGCCCCAGCATTTT.

The CDR3 DNA reads TGCAGCGGGGGGAGGGATACGCAGTATTTT. Its protein is CSGGRDTQYF. The J gene is TRBJ2-3, the V gene TRBV29-1; D is perhaps TRBD2 (6 bases). This CDR3 is 10 amino acids long. V was clipped by 7 bases and J by 6 bases, with 8 bases between them. Germline CDR1 reads SQVTM; CDR2 reads ANQGSEA.

The rearrangement links TRBV5-1 to TRBJ2-1, with D perhaps matching TRBD1 (6 bases). CDR1 and CDR2 (germline): SGHRS, YFSETQ. V shed 4 bases and J shed 5 bases, with 19 bases lying between them. CDR3 length: 16 amino acids. CDR3 protein: CASSEGLRDTNNEQFF. The CDR3 DNA reads TGCGCCAGCAGCGAAGGACTCCGGGACACCAACAATGAGCAGTTCTTC. Full variable domain (rest looked up from reference TRBV5-1 and TRBJ2-1): KAGVTQTPRYLIKTRGQQVTLSCSPISGHRSVSWYQQTPGQGLQFLFEYFSETQRNKGNFPGRFSGRQFSNSRSEMNVSTLELGDSALYLCASSEGLRDTNNEQFFGPGTRLTVL.

This clone was detected many times. The gene calls are TRBV5-1 and TRBJ1-6; D gene ambiguous. Per the germline V gene, CDR1 is SGHRS and CDR2 is YFSETQ. Trimming cost V 2 bases and J 7 bases, with 10 bases left between them. CDR3 length equals 14 residues. CDR3 sequence reads: CASSFQAGNSPLHF. The CDR3, as DNA: TGCGCCAGCAGCTTCCAGGCGGGGAATTCACCCCTCCACTTT. The variable domain in full, completed from reference TRBV5-1 and TRBJ1-6, reads KAGVTQTPRYLIKTRGQQVTLSCSPISGHRSVSWYQQTPGQGLQFLFEYFSETQRNKGNFPGRFSGRQFSNSRSEMNVSTLELGDSALYLCASSFQAGNSPLHFGNGTRLTVT.